This TCR beta chain was obtained from a study of CD4+ T cells in melanoma. This clone was seen once. Here immunoSEQ multiplex PCR was the method, and the copy in TCRdb shows in-frame clones only, minus some. This table has approximately 20,000 clones, 83% appearing once. The sequence was obtained from a human donor with melanoma. The sample consisted of cells from a culture (not recorded whether cultured in vitro).

CDR3 residues: CASSLYSGGALYTQYF. DNA for the CDR3: TGTGCCAGCAGCCTTTATAGCGGGGGGGCCCTATATACGCAGTATTTT. This sequence joins TRBV14 and TRBJ2-3; the match to TRBD2 covers 11 bases. Germline values: CDR1 SGHDN, CDR2 FVKESK. Trimming took 4 bases from V and 7 from J; bases not matched to a gene: 10. This CDR3 has 16 amino acids.